This T cell receptor beta chain was recorded in a study of T cells in localized non-small cell lung cancer. Trimming cost V 0 bases and J 6 bases, with 13 bases left between them. CDR1 is MGHDK and CDR2 is SYGVNS in the germline V gene. This CDR3 region has 15 residues. TCRdb's table, derived via immunoSEQ multiplex PCR, lists solely in-frame clones and lacks some. Seen here are under 30,000 clones, roughly nine tenths observed once, and the top ten hold 10% to 13%. In the case of this clone: Its antigen is undetermined.

Whole-study results and caveats: Adjacent lung was found to contain a median approximately 60 of the top 100 tumor clones. Uninvolved adjacent lung had higher T cell clonality than tumor and all other tissues.

The chain employs TRBV25-1 and TRBJ2-3, with D possibly TRBD2 on 7 matching bases. Specimen: peripheral blood, collected before any cancer treatment. The sequence derives from a woman aged 35-75 years with stage I lung adenocarcinoma. Written as DNA, the CDR3 is TGTGCCAGCAGTGAATATCGGGGGAGGGGGGATACGCAGTATTTT. Translation: CASSEYRGRGDTQYF.